A selection of T cell receptor beta chains follows, all from one sample in a study of T cell responses to AZD1222 COVID-19 vaccine. Assay: immunoSEQ multiplex PCR; the TCRdb copy retains only in-frame clones and omits some. The data show 90,000 to 120,000 clones, roughly 90% seen once. The starting material was peripheral blood, obtained on day 0 of AZD1222 vaccination. The origin of the receptors is an adult in good health. CDR3s include the opening cysteine and the closing phenylalanine or tryptophan. The D gene is left open where the match is weak. Some rows have no size entry. The others give once, few or many, or a class for an expanded clone.

>TRBV7-3|13|TRBJ2-1|.|.
CASSLYPANEQFF
TGTGCCAGCAGCTTATACCCAGCCAATGAGCAGTTCTTC
>TRBV19|15|TRBJ1-2|.|.
CASSIDPGNGYGYTF
TGTGCCAGTAGTATAGATCCAGGGAACGGTTATGGCTACACCTTC
>TRBV7-2|17|TRBJ2-2|TRBD2|.
CASSLSSSGSRTGELFF
TGTGCCAGCAGCTTATCCTCTAGCGGGAGTCGGACCGGGGAGCTGTTTTTT
>TRBV28|14|TRBJ2-1|.|.
CASSLGDKHNEQFF
TGTGCCAGCAGTTTAGGGGACAAACACAATGAGCAGTTCTTC
>TRBV5-6|12|TRBJ1-5|.|.
CASSAGGQPQHF
TGTGCCAGCAGCGCGGGAGGGCAGCCCCAGCATTTT
>TRBV19|17|TRBJ1-3|.|few
CASSISRQASSGNTIYF
TGTGCCAGTAGTATAAGTCGTCAGGCTAGCTCTGGAAACACCATATATTTT
>TRBV6-2/TRBV6-3|12|TRBJ1-5|.|few
CASSSMNQPQHF
TGTGCCAGCAGCTCCATGAATCAGCCCCAGCATTTT
>TRBV3-1/TRBV3-2|14|TRBJ1-2|TRBD1|.
CASSLRTGSYGYTF
TGTGCCAGCAGCCTACGGACAGGGAGCTATGGCTACACCTTC
>TRBV18|11|TRBJ1-1|.|.
CASSPLREAFF
TGTGCCAGCTCACCACTCCGTGAAGCTTTCTTT
>TRBV7-2|14|TRBJ2-5|TRBD2|.
CASSLRLAEETQYF
TGTGCCAGCAGCTTAAGGCTAGCGGAAGAGACCCAGTACTTC
>TRBV6-2/TRBV6-3|15|TRBJ1-6|TRBD1|few
CASSSQGQNNSPLHF
TGTGCCAGCAGCTCCCAGGGACAGAATAATTCACCCCTCCACTTT
>TRBV30|13|TRBJ1-3|TRBD1|once
CAWSTGGGNTIYF
TGTGCCTGGAGTACAGGGGGCGGAAACACCATATATTTT
>TRBV14|15|TRBJ2-3|.|.
CASSQGSGVLDTQYF
TGTGCCAGCAGCCAGGGGTCGGGCGTCTTAGATACGCAGTATTTT
>TRBV6-5|15|TRBJ1-6|TRBD1|.
CASTVGTAYNSPLHF
TGTGCCAGCACCGTGGGGACAGCTTATAATTCACCCCTCCACTTT
>TRBV19|15|TRBJ2-6|TRBD1|once
CASSNRGPGANVLTF
TGTGCCAGTAGCAACAGGGGGCCTGGGGCCAACGTCCTGACTTTC
>TRBV4-3|14|TRBJ1-5|.|.
CASSQAGGNQPQHF
TGCGCCAGCAGCCAAGCTGGGGGGAATCAGCCCCAGCATTTT
>TRBV10-3|13|TRBJ1-3|.|.
CAILAGRGNTIYF
TGTGCCATCCTGGCAGGGAGGGGAAACACCATATATTTT
>TRBV7-2|14|TRBJ1-2|.|few
CASSLIGGITGYTF
TGTGCCAGCAGCTTAATAGGGGGTATCACTGGCTACACCTTC
>TRBV6-6|14|TRBJ1-5|TRBD1|few
CASSWGQGTRPQHF
TGTGCCAGCAGTTGGGGACAGGGGACCCGGCCCCAGCATTTT
>TRBV28|13|TRBJ2-5|.|.
CASNLSGSETQYF
TGTGCCAGCAACCTCTCGGGTTCAGAGACCCAGTACTTC
>TRBV6-5|14|TRBJ1-2|.|.
CASSSQGFNYGYTF
TGTGCCAGCAGTTCACAGGGCTTTAACTATGGCTACACCTTC
>TRBV7-2|15|TRBJ1-1|.|.
CASSLAGGLNTEAFF
TGTGCCAGCAGCTTAGCAGGGGGTTTGAACACTGAAGCTTTCTTT
>TRBV20-1|12|TRBJ2-7|.|.
CSASSGGYEQYF
TGCAGTGCTAGTAGCGGCGGCTACGAGCAGTACTTC
>TRBV28|16|TRBJ2-7|.|.
CASQQTGAVREYEQYF
TGTGCCAGCCAGCAGACGGGGGCAGTGAGAGAATACGAGCAGTACTTC
>TRBV7-6|21|TRBJ2-1|TRBD2|.
CASSPAMRGGLAGGSYNEQFF
TGTGCCAGCAGCCCCGCCATGAGGGGGGGACTAGCGGGAGGATCCTACAATGAGCAGTTCTTC
>TRBV15|13|TRBJ1-2|.|.
CATSTGANYGYTF
TGTGCCACCAGTACGGGGGCCAACTATGGCTACACCTTC